These 27 T cell receptor beta chains originate from one sample sequenced in a study of human T cells and chemical hapten exposure. TCRdb fed the RACE reads into MiXCR, producing one record per CDR3 protein. The sample contains 340,000 or so distinct CDR3 sequences, about 7% of which appear only once. The time point was: patch test 1, 2 weeks after DPC sensitization. Treatment specified: therapeutic diphenylcyclopropenone sensitization with weekly scalp DPC. Material: whole blood, obtained in connection with sensitization to the hapten diphenylcyclopropenone (DPC). The receptor source for this set is a woman aged 18-30 years with alopecia areata. Some clones in this sample may be carry-over from other donors' samples.

This clonotype was seen only a few times. This chain connects TRBV15 to TRBJ1-4; TRBD1 is a possible D gene (5 bases). The CDR3 sequence is 14 residues long. Germline CDR1 and CDR2: LNHNV and YYDKDF (reference sequence). V was cut by 5 bases and J by 3 bases, with 10 bases left in between. This CDR3 is CATSAGTANEKLFF. In nucleotides, the CDR3 is TGTGCCACCAGCGCCGGGACCGCTAATGAAAAACTGTTTTTT.

The CDR3 DNA reads TGTGCCAGCAGTGATAGGAGCTCCTATAATTCACCCCTCCACTTT. Translating gives CASSDRSSYNSPLHF. The chain combines TRBV12-3 or TRBV12-4 with TRBJ1-6; D uncertain. Trimming stripped 5 bases from V and 0 bases from J, with 8 bases between. The CDR3 totals 15 residues.

The V and J genes are TRBV5-5 and TRBJ2-5; 10 bases match TRBD2. In germline, CDR1 is SGHKS, CDR2 YYEKEE (reference sequence). The ends lost 4 bases at V and 3 bases at J; junction bases unmatched: 12. This CDR3 is built from 17 residues. CDR3 sequence: CASSPLRLAGGEETQYF. Written as DNA, the CDR3 is TGTGCCAGCAGCCCTCTCCGCTTAGCGGGGGGAGAAGAGACCCAGTACTTC.

V is TRBV12-3 or TRBV12-4 and J is TRBJ1-5; no clear D. The CDR3 is made up of 17 amino acids. Trimming left V 5 bases short and J 1 base short, with 18 bases between. The CDR3 protein is CASSPGPRGRSNQPQHF. The CDR3 DNA is TGTGCCAGCAGTCCCGGACCGCGAGGTAGGAGCAATCAGCCCCAGCATTTT.

At least ten counts were recorded for this clonotype. V usage is TRBV4-3 and J usage is TRBJ2-4, with a tentative D call TRBD2 (6 bases). Trimming stripped 3 bases from V and 1 base from J, with 10 bases between. In germline, CDR1 is LGHNA, CDR2 YSLEER. The CDR3 spans 15 residues. The CDR3 region is CASSQEGFAKNIQYF. The CDR3 nucleotides read TGCGCCAGCAGCCAGGAGGGGTTTGCCAAAAACATTCAGTACTTC.

CDR3 nucleotide sequence: TGTGCCAGCAGTTTGGGGACAGGGGGAGTGACCCAGTACTTC. Its translation: CASSLGTGGVTQYF. The chain employs TRBV12-3 or TRBV12-4 and TRBJ2-5, with 11 bases lining up with TRBD1. Losses at the gene ends were 3 bases for V and 7 bases for J; bases not matched to a gene: 4. This CDR3 has 14 amino acids.

The table lists this clonotype with many counts. The CDR3: CASSFPVRPQHF. CDR3 bases: TGTGCCAGCAGTTTCCCGGTGAGGCCCCAGCATTTT. V and J are TRBV6-6 and TRBJ1-5; no definite D call. The CDR3 has 12 residues. The V end was cut by 4 bases, the J end by 9 bases, with 10 bases between. Germline V gives CDR1 MNHNY, CDR2 SVGAGI (reference sequence).

This clonotype was seen at least ten times. The chain is built from TRBV20-1 and TRBJ2-7, with TRBD2 matching 11 bases. Germline V CDR1 and CDR2: DFQATT, SNEGSKA (reference sequence). The CDR3 sequence is 17 residues long. The trim removed 0 bases at V and 4 bases at J, leaving 11 bases unmatched. DNA of the CDR3: TGCAGTGCTAGAGATCCCGCTAGCGGGGGGCCAGGATACGAGCAGTACTTC. It is translated as CSARDPASGGPGYEQYF.

This clonotype was counted ten times or more. This chain uses TRBV20-1 with TRBJ1-1, with 7 nucleotides matching TRBD1. Germline CDR1 reads DFQATT; CDR2 reads SNEGSKA (reference sequence). The CDR3 is made up of 15 amino acids. V trimming: 2 bases; J trimming: 4 bases; junction bases outside the gene matches: 10. CDR3 sequence reads: CSARKGGARGTEAFF. The CDR3 nucleotides are TGCAGTGCTAGAAAAGGGGGCGCAAGGGGCACTGAAGCTTTCTTT.

A word on this clonotype: This may be a read error: a much more frequent sequence differs by one nucleotide. V and J are TRBV5-8 and TRBJ2-3, with D uncertain. The germline V and J ends were trimmed by 2 bases and 0 bases, with 7 bases remaining between them. The CDR3 has 14 amino acids. Per germline, CDR1 SGHTS and CDR2 YDEGEE. CDR3 sequence reads: CASSLPRSTDTQYF. The CDR3 coding sequence is TGTGCCAGCAGCTTACCAAGAAGCACAGATACGCAGTATTTT.

This clonotype turned up a few times. The CDR3 region is CASLRTDGNEKLFF. The CDR3 DNA reads as TGTGCCAGCCTGAGGACGGATGGAAATGAAAAACTGTTTTTT. V usage is TRBV12-3 or TRBV12-4 and J usage is TRBJ1-4; D is ambiguous. The CDR3 extends over 14 amino acids. Trimming took 8 bases from V and 5 from J, leaving 15 bases between them.

This clonotype was picked up a small number of times. The chain combines TRBV9 with TRBJ1-6, with D unclear. With 0 bases removed from V and 10 bases from J, the gap between germline ends came to 20 bases. CDR1 is SGDLS and CDR2 is YYNGEE in the germline V gene. The CDR3 is 17 residues long. CDR3 sequence: CASSVEEGGGLGSPLHF. The CDR3 coding sequence is TGTGCCAGCAGCGTAGAGGAGGGAGGAGGACTAGGATCACCCCTCCACTTT. Looking up the rest from reference TRBV9 and TRBJ1-6 gives the full variable domain: DSGVTQTPKHLITATGQRVTLRCSPRSGDLSVYWYQQSLDQGLQFLIQYYNGEERAKGNILERFSAQQFPDLHSELNLSSLELGDSALYFCASSVEEGGGLGSPLHFGNGTRLTVT.

Only a few counts were recorded for this clonotype. V gene TRBV28 combines with J gene TRBJ2-7; D assignment may be TRBD1 or TRBD2 (6 bases each). Germline assignment: CDR1 MDHEN and CDR2 SYDVKM. The CDR3 runs 15 residues. The V gene lost 5 bases and the J gene lost 1 base, with 15 bases spanning the gap. CDR3 amino acids: CASSGGRDLSYEQYF. The DNA for the CDR3 is TGTGCCAGCAGTGGGGGCCGGGACTTATCCTACGAGCAGTACTTC.

In its sample, this clonotype was seen many times. This sequence joins TRBV12-3 or TRBV12-4 and TRBJ2-2; perhaps TRBD1 as D (6 bases). With 6 bases removed from V and 1 base from J, the gap between germline ends came to 12 bases. The CDR3 length is 15 residues. CDR3 in amino acids: CASRALQGNTGELFF. The CDR3 DNA reads TGTGCCAGCAGGGCCTTACAGGGGAACACCGGGGAGCTGTTTTTT.

The V and J genes are TRBV6-5 and TRBJ2-1; D unresolved. V lost 5 bases, J lost 5 bases, and 16 bases lay in between. Germline assignment: CDR1 MNHEY and CDR2 SVGAGI. The CDR3 sequence is 15 residues long. The CDR3 loop reads CASSNKMTGNNEQFF. CDR3 bases: TGTGCCAGCAGTAATAAAATGACTGGCAACAATGAGCAGTTCTTC.

This sequence joins TRBV6-5 and TRBJ2-5; 13 bases are shared with TRBD2. Trimming at V came to 8 bases and at J to 2 bases, leaving 5 bases not matched to a gene. Germline CDR1 reads MNHEY; CDR2 reads SVGAGI. This CDR3 has 15 residues. This chain's CDR3 is CASAGLAGTQETQYF. The CDR3 DNA follows: TGTGCCAGCGCGGGACTAGCGGGGACACAAGAGACCCAGTACTTC.

The J gene is TRBJ2-7, the V gene TRBV4-3; D not resolved. The germline gives CDR1 LGHNA, CDR2 YSLEER. The V end lost 4 bases, the J end lost 6 bases, and 16 bases lay between the germline ends. The CDR3 is 14 amino acids. The CDR3 here is CASSPDKGMGEQYF. CDR3 nucleotides: TGCGCCAGCAGCCCCGACAAGGGAATGGGCGAGCAGTACTTC.

At least ten counts were recorded for this clonotype. The rearrangement joins TRBV7-2 to TRBJ2-2; D gene ambiguous. CDR3 length: 12 amino acids. CDR1 and CDR2 from the germline V gene are SGHTA and FQGNSA. The V end lost 5 bases, the J end lost 8 bases, and 9 bases lay between the germline ends. The CDR3, as DNA: TGTGCCAGCAGCCCGTACGGAGGGGAGCTGTTTTTT. Translated, it gives CASSPYGGELFF.

The chain employs TRBV27 and TRBJ2-3, with 10 bases identical to TRBD1. In germline, CDR1 is MNHEY, CDR2 SMNVEV (reference sequence). The CDR3 covers 15 residues. V lost 5 bases and J lost 4; bases outside the gene matches: 6. CDR3 loop: CASSPGQGFADTQYF. CDR3 in DNA: TGTGCCAGCAGTCCGGGACAGGGGTTCGCAGATACGCAGTATTTT.

The V and J genes are TRBV15 and TRBJ1-2; D perhaps matches TRBD1 (5 bases). V was shortened by 3 bases and J by 2 bases, with 19 bases between the two germline ends. Germline CDR1 is LNHNV and CDR2 is YYDKDF (reference sequence). The CDR3 length is 17 residues. The chain's CDR3 is CATSSHRAGRVNYGYTF. Written as DNA, the CDR3 is TGTGCCACCAGCAGCCACCGTGCGGGACGTGTAAACTATGGCTACACCTTC.

The chain has TRBV6-5 and TRBJ1-1; D uncertain. Trimming left V 2 bases short and J 6 bases short, with 13 bases between. The germline gives CDR1 MNHEY, CDR2 SVGAGI. The CDR3 is 14 residues long. The CDR3: CASSYHANPPEAFF. In DNA form, the CDR3 reads TGTGCCAGCAGTTACCATGCAAATCCCCCTGAAGCTTTCTTT.

This clonotype was observed a handful of times. The rearrangement joins TRBV7-8 to TRBJ1-6; D is possibly TRBD1 (5 bases). The CDR3 sequence is 17 residues long. Trimming pared 5 bases from V and 9 bases from J, leaving 23 bases between. The germline V gene encodes CDR1 SGHVS and CDR2 FQNEAQ. The CDR3 protein is CASSLTRDPSLGSPLHF. The CDR3, as DNA: TGTGCCAGCAGCCTAACTCGGGACCCCTCTCTGGGTTCACCCCTCCACTTT.

This clonotype was counted only a few times. CDR3 loop: CASSFRGTGPNSPLHF. CDR3 sequence (DNA): TGTGCCAGCAGTTTTAGAGGGACAGGGCCGAATTCACCCCTCCACTTT. This chain uses TRBV28 with TRBJ1-6; 9 bases are shared with TRBD1. J gave up 7 bases and V 3 bases, and 7 bases lay outside the gene matches. This CDR3 region has 16 residues. The germline V gene has CDR1 MDHEN and CDR2 SYDVKM. The full variable domain, completed using reference TRBV28 and TRBJ1-6, is DVKVTQSSRYLVKRTGEKVFLECVQDMDHENMFWYRQDPGLGLRLIYFSYDVKMKEKGDIPEGYSVSREKKERFSLILESASTNQTSMYLCASSFRGTGPNSPLHFGNGTRLTVT.

This clonotype appeared many times. This chain joins TRBV7-2 and TRBJ2-3; 7 bases are shared with TRBD1. This CDR3 has 14 amino acids. Trimming took 5 bases from V and 4 from J; bases not matched to a gene: 6. CDR1 is SGHTA and CDR2 is FQGNSA in the germline V gene. The chain's CDR3 is CASSTNRGPDTQYF. In DNA, the CDR3 is TGTGCCAGCAGCACCAACAGGGGCCCAGATACGCAGTATTTT.

There are many counts of this clonotype. This rearrangement joins TRBV11-1 to TRBJ2-7; 8 bases line up with TRBD1. The CDR3 runs 13 residues. Germline V gene sequence: CDR1 SGHAT, CDR2 FQDESV (reference sequence). Trimming at V came to 4 bases and at J to 3 bases, leaving 2 bases not matched to a gene. The CDR3 coding sequence is TGTGCCAGCAGCTCCGACAGGGGCTACGAGCAGTACTTC. It is translated as CASSSDRGYEQYF.

The table lists this clonotype with many counts. The genes are TRBV10-3 and TRBJ2-3; D remains ambiguous. The CDR3 runs 12 residues. The germline V gene has CDR1 ENHRY and CDR2 SYGVKD. The V end lost 0 bases, the J end lost 5 bases, and 3 bases lay between the germline ends. This CDR3 is CAISESEDTQYF. Written as DNA, the CDR3 is TGTGCCATCAGTGAGTCTGAAGATACGCAGTATTTT.

In this sample, this clonotype turned up many times. The CDR3 sequence is CASRSTGTGIYEQYF. The CDR3 nucleotides are TGTGCCAGCAGATCGACCGGGACAGGGATCTACGAGCAGTACTTC. The J gene is TRBJ2-7, the V gene TRBV6-2 or TRBV6-3, with TRBD1 matching over 9 bases. J gave up 3 bases and V 6 bases, and 9 bases lay outside the gene matches. The CDR3 consists of 15 residues. Germline CDR1 reads MNHEY; CDR2 reads SVGEGT.